Shown below are 4 T cell receptor beta chains from a single sample sequenced in a study of PD-L1 blockade in urothelial cancer. Sample time point: peripheral blood 6 weeks after treatment start. This table comes from immunoSEQ multiplex PCR, and its TCRdb copy is limited to in-frame clones, with some not included. Of around 100,000 clones listed, around 93% are singletons. The material sequenced was PBMCs, taken around atezolizumab (anti-PD-L1) treatment. The receptors were sampled from a man in his sixties with urothelial cancer.

This sequence joins TRBV12-5 and TRBJ1-2, with 7 bases that match TRBD1. Germline CDR1 LGHNT, CDR2 FRNRAP. Trimming at V came to 3 bases and at J to 8 bases, leaving 6 bases not matched to a gene. The CDR3 is made up of 13 amino acids. CDR3 in DNA: TGTGCTAGTGGTTTAGGGACAGCCTCGGGCTACACCTTC. Protein sequence: CASGLGTASGYTF.

The chain links TRBV4-1 to TRBJ2-7; 10 bases match TRBD2. J was trimmed by 2 bases and V by 0 bases; bases with no gene match: 10. Germline V gene sequence: CDR1 MGHRA, CDR2 YSYEKL. The CDR3 totals 18 residues. CDR3 region: CASSQDLASGSITYEQYF. CDR3 nucleotides: TGCGCCAGCAGCCAAGATCTGGCTAGCGGGAGTATAACCTACGAGCAGTACTTC.

V and J are TRBV5-1 and TRBJ2-5; D is possibly TRBD1 (6 bases). The CDR3 is 14 residues long. Per the germline V gene, CDR1 is SGHRS and CDR2 is YFSETQ. V was pared by 5 bases and J by 6 bases, with 17 bases between. The CDR3 DNA reads TGCGCCAGCAGTCGGGCAACAGGGTTTCAGACCCAGTACTTC. This sequence encodes CASSRATGFQTQYF.

J is TRBJ1-2 and V is TRBV10-1, with D tentatively TRBD1 (6 bases). Germline values: CDR1 WNHNN, CDR2 SYGVQD (reference sequence). Trimming removed 5 bases from V and 6 bases from J, with 10 bases in between. This CDR3 contains 12 residues. DNA for the CDR3: TGCGCCAGCAGTAAAGACAGGAATGGCTACACCTTC. It specifies CASSKDRNGYTF.